Each of the 32 T cell receptor beta chains below was sequenced from the same sample in a study of CD8 T cells in ankylosing spondylitis. MiXCR was run by TCRdb on the 5' RACE reads, yielding one entry per CDR3 protein. The sample holds 30,000 to 35,000 distinct CDR3 sequences; around 30% are singletons and the top ten take less than 55%. Input material: synovial fluid, either unsorted or a sorted T cell fraction (not recorded which). These receptor sequences come from a male donor with ankylosing spondylitis.

The rearrangement uses TRBV9 and TRBJ1-1; D call uncertain. Germline CDR1 and CDR2: SGDLS and YYNGEE. The CDR3 runs 13 residues. Trimming took 4 bases from V and 8 from J, leaving 15 bases between them. CDR3 region: CASSPSQTSEAFF. The CDR3 nucleotides are TGTGCCAGCAGCCCTAGTCAGACAAGCGAAGCTTTCTTT.

This clonotype was picked up one time. The V gene is TRBV14, the J gene TRBJ2-1, with 9 bases identical to TRBD2. This CDR3 spans 16 amino acids. V trimming: 0 bases; J trimming: 9 bases; junction bases outside the gene matches: 9. Per germline, CDR1 SGHDN and CDR2 FVKESK. CDR3 sequence reads: CASSQDGTSTSGEQFF. CDR3 nucleotide sequence: TGTGCCAGCAGCCAAGATGGGACTAGCACCTCCGGTGAGCAGTTCTTC.

This clonotype was seen ten or more times. The chain links TRBV12-3 or TRBV12-4 to TRBJ1-2, with D possibly being TRBD1 (5 bases). This CDR3 is 13 amino acids long. V lost 4 bases and J 5 bases, leaving 11 bases between the germline ends. The CDR3 DNA is TGTGCCAGCAGTTCGACCGGGGCTTATGGCTACACCTTC. It specifies CASSSTGAYGYTF.

This clonotype has a handful of counts. The chain joins TRBV12-3 or TRBV12-4 to TRBJ2-3; 7 nucleotides line up with TRBD1. CDR3 length: 16 amino acids. Unmatched junction bases numbered 3, after V lost 0 bases and J lost 0 bases. As DNA, the CDR3 is TGTGCCAGCAGTTTAGCCGGGACAGCTAGCACAGATACGCAGTATTTT. Residues: CASSLAGTASTDTQYF.

This clonotype came up a few times. This chain links TRBV7-8 with TRBJ2-1, with TRBD2 matching 10 bases. J lost 7 bases, V lost 3 bases, and 9 bases had no gene match. This CDR3 has 16 amino acids. CDR1 is SGHVS, CDR2 FQNEAQ, per germline. CDR3 amino acids: CASSFATLAGANEQFF. For the CDR3, the DNA is TGTGCCAGCAGCTTCGCAACCCTAGCGGGAGCTAATGAGCAGTTCTTC.

The CDR3 region is CASTPQQIAKNIQYF. The CDR3 DNA follows: TGTGCCAGCACTCCACAACAGATAGCCAAAAACATTCAGTACTTC. The V and J genes are TRBV2 and TRBJ2-4; no clear D gene. This CDR3 contains 15 residues. The germline V gene has CDR1 SNHLY and CDR2 FYNNEI. V shed 7 bases and J shed 0 bases, with 13 bases lying between them.

This clonotype showed up just a few times. The chain recombines TRBV20-1 with TRBJ2-6; D unresolved. Trimming stripped 5 bases from V and 0 bases from J, with 8 bases between. Germline V lookup: CDR1 DFQATT, CDR2 SNEGSKA (reference sequence). The CDR3 runs to 14 residues. The CDR3 DNA reads as TGCAGTGCTGGAAGGTACTCTGGGGCCAACGTCCTGACTTTC. Translating gives CSAGRYSGANVLTF.

The genes are TRBV5-6 and TRBJ2-7; D uncertain. CDR3 length: 12 residues. The germline gives CDR1 SGHDT, CDR2 YYEEEE. Trimming pared 3 bases from V and 6 bases from J, leaving 10 bases between. CDR3 residues: CASSSMGSEQYV. CDR3 DNA: TGTGCCAGCAGCTCGATGGGAAGCGAGCAGTACGTC.

This clonotype was recorded only once. V and J are TRBV9 and TRBJ1-1; D is unclear. The CDR3 length is 12 residues. Germline CDR1 SGDLS, CDR2 YYNGEE. The V end was cut by 4 bases, the J end by 8 bases, with 12 bases between. This CDR3 is CASSYSGVEAFF. The DNA for the CDR3 is TGTGCCAGCAGCTACTCCGGGGTGGAAGCTTTCTTT. Based on the CDR3 plus reference TRBV9 and TRBJ1-1, the full variable domain is DSGVTQTPKHLITATGQRVTLRCSPRSGDLSVYWYQQSLDQGLQFLIQYYNGEERAKGNILERFSAQQFPDLHSELNLSSLELGDSALYFCASSYSGVEAFFGQGTRLTVV.

This clonotype was seen at least ten times. The chain couples TRBV20-1 to TRBJ2-7; 9 bases are a match to TRBD1. V shed 1 base and J 3 bases; nucleotides not matched to a gene: 4. The CDR3 is 14 residues long. Germline V gene sequence: CDR1 DFQATT, CDR2 SNEGSKA (reference sequence). Written as DNA, the CDR3 is TGCAGTGCTAGAGGGGGGGACAGGGACTACGAGCAGTACTTC. As protein: CSARGGDRDYEQYF.

The gene calls are TRBV6-4 and TRBJ2-3, with 8 bases fitting TRBD1. V shed 5 bases and J 4 bases; nucleotides not matched to a gene: 5. Germline values: CDR1 MRHNA, CDR2 SNTAGT. The CDR3 extends over 14 amino acids. CDR3 loop: CASSSAGGADTQYF. The CDR3 bases are TGTGCCAGCAGTTCGGCAGGGGGCGCAGATACGCAGTATTTT.

The CDR3 is CASSFESSGNTIYF. In nucleotides, the CDR3 is TGTGCCAGCAGCTTCGAGAGCTCTGGAAACACCATATATTTT. This sequence joins TRBV11-2 and TRBJ1-3; D is undetermined. The CDR3 is 14 amino acids. From germline, CDR1 is SGHAT and CDR2 FQNNGV. Trimming shortened V by 3 bases and J by 0 bases, and 6 bases separated the two germline ends.

This clonotype occurred a few times. The chain employs TRBV4-1 and TRBJ2-1, with D hard to call. Germline V gene data show CDR1 as MGHRA and CDR2 as YSYEKL. The CDR3 sequence is 14 residues long. The germline V and J ends were trimmed by 1 base and 7 bases, with 11 bases remaining between them. The CDR3 sequence is CASSQGSNGNEQFF. The DNA of the CDR3 is TGCGCCAGCAGCCAAGGCTCGAATGGGAATGAGCAGTTCTTC.

The chain joins TRBV6-1 to TRBJ2-1, with a weak D call TRBD2 (6 bases). V was cut by 6 bases and J by 6 bases, with 12 bases left in between. This CDR3 comprises 13 residues. Germline V CDR1 and CDR2: MNHNS, SASEGT. The CDR3 reads CASSRGLPNEQFF. DNA for the CDR3: TGTGCCAGCAGCCGAGGACTACCCAATGAGCAGTTCTTC.

The genes are TRBV5-1 and TRBJ2-1; 9 nucleotides match TRBD2. Unmatched junction bases numbered 4, after V lost 0 bases and J lost 3 bases. The CDR3 covers 16 residues. The V gene's germline CDR1 is SGHRS and CDR2 YFSETQ. The CDR3 region has the DNA TGCGCCAGCAGCTTGGGTAGCGGGAGAGTCTACAATGAGCAGTTCTTC. Its protein product is CASSLGSGRVYNEQFF.

This clonotype is deemed medium-sized. The chain couples TRBV5-1 to TRBJ1-2, with TRBD1 matching 7 bases. The ends lost 4 bases at V and 4 bases at J; junction bases unmatched: 10. Germline values: CDR1 SGHRS, CDR2 YFSETQ. The CDR3 is made up of 15 amino acids. CDR3 sequence (DNA): TGCGCCAGCAGCCCGGCGACAGGGAAAAGCTATGGCTACACCTTC. Translated: CASSPATGKSYGYTF.

Of note for this clonotype: The junction does not match germline at one end; this may be a read error. This rearrangement joins TRBV12-3 or TRBV12-4 to TRBJ1-1; D is possibly TRBD1 (5 bases). The CDR3 has 12 amino acids. In DNA form, the CDR3 reads TGTGCCAGCAGTTTAGCGATTCCCGGGGCCGACTTT. Its protein is CASSLAIPGADF.

The chain couples TRBV13 to TRBJ2-1, with 7 nucleotides matching TRBD2. Germline CDR1 is PRHDT and CDR2 is FYEKMQ (reference sequence). The CDR3 covers 15 residues. V lost 1 base to trimming and J lost 7 bases; unmatched junction nucleotides: 7. CDR3 coding DNA: TGTGCCAGCAGCTTAGATGCGGGAGTCCGTAATGAGCAGTTCTTC. This translates into CASSLDAGVRNEQFF. Variable domain in full (rest from reference TRBV13 and TRBJ2-1): AAGVIQSPRHLIKEKRETATLKCYPIPRHDTVYWYQQGPGQDPQFLISFYEKMQSDKGSIPDRFSAQQFSDYHSELNMSSLELGDSALYFCASSLDAGVRNEQFFGPGTRLTVL.

The chain couples TRBV11-2 to TRBJ1-2, with a possible D match to TRBD1 (5 bases). Between the trimmed V and J ends, which lost 7 bases and 2 bases, there was a span of 17 bases. The germline V gene encodes CDR1 SGHAT and CDR2 FQNNGV. This CDR3 is 15 amino acids long. The CDR3 coding sequence is TGTGCCAGCACTTTGTTCTTGGGGGAAAACTATGGCTACACCTTC. Protein: CASTLFLGENYGYTF. The full variable domain, its missing parts supplied by reference TRBV11-2 and TRBJ1-2, is EAGVAQSPRYKIIEKRQSVAFWCNPISGHATLYWYQQILGQGPKLLIQFQNNGVVDDSQLPKDRFSAERLKGVDSTLKIQPAKLEDSAVYLCASTLFLGENYGYTFGSGTRLTVV.

In this sample, this clonotype turned up a few times. The rearrangement joins TRBV9 to TRBJ1-6; D is ambiguous. There are 17 residues in the CDR3. V lost 0 bases, J lost 7 bases, and 17 bases lay in between. Germline lookup yields CDR1 SGDLS and CDR2 YYNGEE. The CDR3 DNA reads as TGTGCCAGCAGCGTAGAAGCGTTTGAGCAAAAAAATTCACCCCTCCACTTT. Translating gives CASSVEAFEQKNSPLHF.

This clonotype was counted between two and nine times. V is TRBV18 and J is TRBJ1-5; TRBD1 might be the D (5 bases). Trimming took 2 bases from V and 5 from J, leaving 13 bases between them. The CDR3 loop spans 15 amino acids. Per the germline V gene, CDR1 is KGHSH and CDR2 is LQKENI. CDR3 coding DNA: TGTGCCAGCTCACCAGGCAGGGTCAAGGATCAGCCCCAGCATTTT. Protein sequence: CASSPGRVKDQPQHF.

Sample share makes this clonotype medium-sized. The chain is built from TRBV7-9 and TRBJ2-5; D is unclear. The V and J ends lost 3 bases and 2 bases respectively, with 10 bases between them. Germline V CDR1 and CDR2: SEHNR, FQNEAQ (reference sequence). CDR3 length: 14 amino acids. The CDR3 protein is CASSLFGVQETQYF. As DNA, the CDR3 is TGTGCCAGCAGCTTGTTTGGGGTGCAAGAGACCCAGTACTTC.

This chain links TRBV18 with TRBJ2-6; 7 bases fit TRBD1. CDR3 length equals 16 residues. Germline V gene data show CDR1 as KGHSH and CDR2 as LQKENI. Trimming cost V 6 bases and J 0 bases; bases outside gene matches: 5. CDR3 DNA: TGTGCCAGCTCTCCGGACAGGTACTCTGGGGCCAACGTCCTGACTTTC. Translated, it gives CASSPDRYSGANVLTF.

CDR3 bases: TGTGCCAGCAGCCATACCGGGACTAGCGGGTCTAGCACAGATACGCAGTATTTT. It translates to CASSHTGTSGSSTDTQYF. The genes are TRBV4-2 and TRBJ2-3; 12 bases line up with TRBD2. Germline assignment: CDR1 LGHNA and CDR2 YNFKEQ. The CDR3 is 18 residues long. With V trimmed by 3 bases and J by 0 bases, 7 bases remained unmatched.

The V call is TRBV13, the J call TRBJ2-4; D possibly corresponds to TRBD2 (5 bases). Per the germline V gene, CDR1 is PRHDT and CDR2 is FYEKMQ (reference sequence). This CDR3 is 15 amino acids long. Trimming removed 0 bases from V and 7 bases from J, with 13 bases in between. The CDR3 bases are TGTGCCAGCAGCTTAGGCGCTTGGGAGAGGAACATTCAGTACTTC. It is translated as CASSLGAWERNIQYF.

The chain employs TRBV9 and TRBJ1-2, with unresolved D. The CDR3 totals 16 residues. The V gene lost 2 bases and the J gene lost 6 bases, with 20 bases spanning the gap. The germline V gene encodes CDR1 SGDLS and CDR2 YYNGEE. CDR3 protein: CASSVDGRTRSDGYTF. CDR3 DNA: TGTGCCAGCAGCGTCGACGGTAGGACGAGATCTGATGGCTACACCTTC.

The rearrangement uses TRBV4-1 and TRBJ1-1, with 7 bases fitting TRBD1. The CDR3 extends over 16 amino acids. Germline V CDR1 and CDR2: MGHRA, YSYEKL. The ends lost 1 base at V and 5 bases at J; junction bases unmatched: 10. The CDR3 nucleotides are TGCGCCAGCAGCCAAGGGCCGGAGACAGGGCATACTGAAGCTTTCTTT. It specifies CASSQGPETGHTEAFF.

The sample holds a few counts of this clonotype. V is TRBV20-1 and J is TRBJ1-2, with 8 bases identical to TRBD1. The germline V gene has CDR1 DFQATT and CDR2 SNEGSKA (reference sequence). The CDR3 runs 14 residues. The V gene end was trimmed by 4 bases and the J gene end by 2 bases; junction bases not matched to a gene: 6. The CDR3 DNA reads as TGCAGTGCTATACTGGACAGGGACAACTATGGCTACACCTTC. Translating it yields CSAILDRDNYGYTF.

This clonotype was picked up a small number of times. The chain has TRBV5-1 and TRBJ1-1, with 8 bases fitting TRBD1. The ends lost 0 bases at V and 4 bases at J; junction bases unmatched: 2. The CDR3 totals 14 residues. Looked up from germline, CDR1 is SGHRS and CDR2 is YFSETQ. CDR3 amino acids: CASSLGTGGTEAFF. The CDR3, as DNA: TGCGCCAGCAGCTTGGGCACAGGGGGCACTGAAGCTTTCTTT.

The table lists this clonotype with a few counts. V usage is TRBV20-1 and J usage is TRBJ2-5, with 8 bases that match TRBD2. The CDR3 consists of 16 residues. With 0 bases clipped from V and 4 bases from J, the junction kept 10 bases outside the gene matches. The germline V gene has CDR1 DFQATT and CDR2 SNEGSKA (reference sequence). CDR3: CSARDWREDGRETQYF. CDR3 nucleotide sequence: TGCAGTGCTAGAGATTGGCGGGAGGACGGTAGAGAGACCCAGTACTTC.

The table lists this clonotype with a few counts. The CDR3: CATSDEGQPQHF. As DNA, the CDR3 is TGTGCCACCAGTGATGAGGGTCAGCCCCAGCATTTT. This chain connects TRBV24-1 to TRBJ1-5; D is unresolved. The germline gives CDR1 KGHDR, CDR2 SFDVKD. V gave up 3 bases and J gave up 6 bases, with 5 bases separating them. This CDR3 region has 12 residues.

CDR3 nucleotides: TGCGCCAGCACCGGGACAACCTACAATGAGCAGTTCTTC. Translation gives CASTGTTYNEQFF. The chain carries TRBV5-1 and TRBJ2-1; TRBD1 might be the D (6 bases). The CDR3 is made up of 13 amino acids. V lost 6 bases, J lost 2 bases, and 9 bases lay in between. In germline, CDR1 is SGHRS, CDR2 YFSETQ.